This T cell receptor (beta chain) is drawn from a study of blood T cell repertoires in COVID-19 (dated by TCRdb to the early 2020s). Background on the whole study: The collaborator samples originated in the United States, Italy and Spain and spanned the acute and convalescent phases of COVID-19. Sample metadata almost always included a de-identified subject ID, COVID-19 status, age in years and sex. Where HLA class I and class II types were available, the types were taken from metadata supplied by the sample provider, not from assay-based typing. Samples were obtained from the ongoing ImmuneRACE study (first 160 participants) and from 1,200 or so subjects provided by 6 global collaborators. Deeply sampled blood TCRbeta repertoires from subjects exposed to, actively infected with, or recovered from COVID-19 were included in the dataset. The material from the prospective study consisted of cDNA or gDNA derived from T cells, B-cell-depleted T cells, or PBMCs. The repertoires were released in a freely available public database intended as a resource for research on the immune response to SARS-CoV-2.

Broader findings and caveats from the paper: The quantity of clinical and demographic metadata differed by source and by participant and was supplied without curation.

Spanning cysteine to phenylalanine, the CDR3 consists of 13 amino acids. The entry retains the CDR3 DNA only, 39 bases that are in frame from base 1. According to the germline V gene, CDR1 reads SGHTA and CDR2 reads FQGNSA. V and J are truncated by 6 bases and 6 bases respectively, leaving an intervening sequence of 11 bases. A word on this clone: Its antigen is unknown. No base quality information exists; no much larger clone differs at one position.

The collaborating institutions used their own protocols to collect whole blood in K2EDTA tubes. For TCRbeta analysis, collaborators shipped samples in one of three forms: frozen whole blood, isolated PBMCs, or DNA extracted from either of those sample types. TCRbeta CDR3 regions were amplified from genomic DNA using the immunoSEQ Assay, a bias-controlled multiplex PCR. In the paper's pipeline: The number of nucleated cells in each sample was estimated by amplification of reference gene primers within the assay. To quantify the absolute abundance of each unique TCRbeta CDR3 rearrangement, sequence reads were collapsed and filtered. For each sample, productive Simpson clonality was calculated as the square root of Simpson's diversity index over productive rearrangements. The table comes from immuneACCESS by way of TCRdb, which keeps in-frame sequences with V and J called. Part of the clones is missing from these tables; in studies checked, under half for an unresolved V gene and the rest for unknown reasons. The DNA was the basis for D and trimming; V, J and clone size are from that table. The sample includes around 80,000 clones, with 90% observed a single time. Less than 0.8% of the sample lies in the top ten.

The sequence joins TRBV7-2 to TRBJ2-2; D gene: possibly TRBD1, on 5 matching bases. The source material was peripheral blood. The sequence was obtained from a woman of 80 years or more with acute or convalescent COVID-19. The nucleotides read TGTGCCAGCAGATCGTCAGGGCCCGGGGAGCTGTTTTTT. It translates as CASRSSGPGELFF.